Included here is one T cell receptor beta chain sequence, with context. There is no known antigen for this receptor. Base quality data are lacking; no much larger clone is found one base away. Genomic DNA was extracted with the Qiagen DNeasy kit from unsorted PBMCs and from negatively selected CD4+ and CD8+ fractions. Amplification of TCR beta CDR3 regions was done by immunoSEQ multiplex PCR with primers that anneal to V and J segments. A synthetic immune receptor repertoire was used to minimize amplification bias, and remaining bias was computationally removed after sequencing. The study's processing was this. Repertoire diversity was quantified as the Shannon entropy index using custom Python scripts. The unsorted, CD4+ and CD8+ repertoires were each analyzed separately, with the exception of combined analyses, where CD4+ and CD8+ sequences were merged in silico. Clonal expansion was defined as a frequency increase of at least 2-fold after treatment compared with C1D1, and clones undetected at baseline were assigned a pseudocount of 0.5. Clones with 0 or 1 copy at C1D1 were classified as singleton clones, and clones with 2 or more copies were classified as non-singleton clones. Clones expanded in unsorted samples were annotated as CD4+, CD8+ or unknown by matching protein sequences in sorted samples from the same patient. Diversity changes from C1D1 to C4D1 were tested in paired samples using Wilcoxon tests. TCRdb limited this immuneACCESS table to in-frame rearrangements with V and J called. A share of clones is missing; checked studies link under half to unresolved V genes, and the rest is unexplained. The V and J calls and clone size are taken from that table; D and trimming were inferred from the DNA. The sample table shows about 86,000 clones, and roughly 89% are seen once. Approximately 12% of the sample is held by the ten biggest clonotypes.

This specimen's time point label, interpreted: cycle 2 day 1 (C2D1) of nivolumab. All trial patients had relapsed after autologous stem cell transplantation, with cohorts A, B and C differing in prior brentuximab vedotin exposure. The trial cohort was composed of about 54 patients with relapsed/refractory classical Hodgkin lymphoma, for whom complete response, partial response or progressive disease was recorded as best overall response. Single-agent nivolumab was administered to trial patients in the multi-cohort phase II CheckMate 205 trial. An independent review committee assessed best overall response by applying the 2007 International Working Group response criteria. Trial PBMCs were collected immediately before nivolumab initiation (C1D1) and during therapy at cycle 2 day 1 and cycle 4 day 1. Peripheral blood was collected in 8 mL Vacutainer Cell Preparation Tubes, from which PBMCs were isolated by centrifugation and then cryopreserved.

CDR1 SGHAT and CDR2 FQNNGV were looked up in the germline V gene. Deletion took 2 bases off V and 7 bases off J, with a span of 15 bases between the germline ends. Counted from cysteine to phenylalanine, this CDR3 has 15 amino acids. The CDR3 DNA has 45 bases and is translated from base 1. The data were obtained in a study of PD-1 blockade in classical Hodgkin lymphoma (dated by TCRdb to the early 2020s). A note on the overall study: Nivolumab dosing was 3 mg/kg intravenously every 2 weeks, continuing until either disease progression or unacceptable toxicity. The study used TCR beta sequencing and CyTOF to define a peripheral blood immune signature of response to PD-1 blockade in classical Hodgkin lymphoma. Beyond this particular receptor, the publication reports: Baseline TCR diversity was reported as lower in newly diagnosed patients than in healthy donors, and lower still in relapsed/refractory patients. Lower diversity was seen in patients whose nivolumab began less than 1 year after ASCT, and these patients were left out of later analyses so that immune reconstitution would not confound the results. The study covered only a single clinical trial cohort, and the causes of the repertoire differences, possibly disease activity or prior therapy, were still not defined. Among trial patients, those achieving complete response had baseline diversity similar to that of newly diagnosed patients, while diversity was significantly lower in partial responders and progressors. By C4D1, a significant rise was seen in CD4+ TCR diversity but not in CD8+ TCR diversity (p=0.0027 vs p=0.16), and the rise was most apparent among complete responders (p=0.02).

The rearrangement joined TRBV11-2 to TRBJ2-1; D gene: possibly TRBD1, on 6 matching bases. The sequence was obtained from a human donor with classical Hodgkin lymphoma. This specimen consisted of peripheral blood mononuclear cells (PBMCs), obtained before the second cycle of nivolumab. This receptor carries the CDR3 CASSLSGRGGNEQFF. Here is the DNA: TGTGCCAGCAGCTTATCTGGCAGGGGCGGGAATGAGCAGTTCTTC.